This T cell receptor beta chain was profiled in a study of cytomegalovirus exposure and HLA in healthy donors (TCRdb year 2017). Context from the whole study: In an earlier analysis of some 550 of the donors, 276 Gb of sequence data and 117 million unique TCR beta sequences from about 179 million T cells were reported. In an earlier analysis of a few hundred of the donors, high-throughput TCR beta sequencing was used to judge whether each TCR beta V gene segment behaved as functional or pseudogenic. The study profiled the T cell repertoires of 666 subjects by immunosequencing and related them to cytomegalovirus serostatus. About 320 gigabases of sequencing data and approximately 84 million unique TCR sequences were included in an early release covering about 600 HLA-typed donors. A handful of DR-DQ haplotypes were handled as single units for association and clustering because linkage in the cohort was strong. Donor age, sex, ethnicity and CMV serostatus were collected together with the repertoire data. Rather than using new phenotypic data, the later analysis identified candidate immune exposures from TCR beta sequences and from how often those sequences occurred across donors. Besides the first cohort of 666 subjects, a separate validation cohort made up of about 120 different subjects was used. The study aimed to test whether cataloging public T cell receptors could reveal signatures of past pathogen exposure. To study patterns of TCR occurrence, a later analysis re-analyzed previously published TCR beta repertoires from around 670 donors and added high-resolution HLA genotyping. A later genetic analysis used genome-wide SNP genotypes for 398 of the 666 donors, treating that subset as a discovery cohort. The study combined high-throughput TCR immunosequencing, statistical association of individual TCRs with disease status, and machine learning to predict cytomegalovirus infection status. Across approximately 420 genotyped donors of the cohort, an average of approximately 240,000 unique TCR beta nucleotide sequences per donor were sequenced, and approximately 17% of those sequences were non-productive. Of the 300 to 450 genotyped donors, 70% to 90% were placed in the genetic ancestry cluster associated with self-reported Caucasian donors. All discovery cohort repertoires had been generated using a single sequencing platform. Both class I and class II loci were covered by HLA typing, at four-digit resolution. Typing coverage differed by locus: A, B, C, DRB1 and DQB1 were typed in about 620-640 donors, DQA1 in about 510, DPA1 in 600 to 610, and DPB1 in just under 490.

The CDR3 covers 16 residues, taking in both the cysteine and the phenylalanine. The entry retains the CDR3 DNA only, 48 bases that are in frame from base 1. Worth noting for this clone: What this receptor recognizes is not known. No clone much larger than this one lies a single base away; base qualities are absent.

The cohort comprised more than 550 healthy bone marrow donors. At the time of sampling, every cohort member was nominally healthy, though immune exposures that went unrecorded were likely present. The donor was CMV seronegative and belonged to the group of 380 or so seronegative cohort members. Each donor provided a peripheral blood sample, and peripheral blood mononuclear cells were used for TCR beta sequencing. Genomic DNA extraction from the blood cell samples was performed with the Qiagen DNeasy Blood Extraction Kit. The library was produced with the immunoSEQ multiplex PCR assay. For the multiplex PCR, a mixture combining 60 forward primers for TCR Vbeta segments and 13 reverse primers for TCR Jbeta segments was used. A multiplex PCR assay on genomic DNA amplified the CDR3 region of rearranged TCR beta genes. The amplified TCR beta libraries were sequenced on the Illumina HiSeq System as 87-base-pair reads. Per the original workflow: Across the 600 to 700 repertoires, a later analysis counted 80 million or so unique TCR beta chains, roughly 11 million of which were shared by at least two donors. Raw reads were error-corrected and collapsed into unique sequences with a nearest-neighbor algorithm that merged closely related sequences to remove PCR and sequencing errors. Alignment of CDR3 sequences to IMGT reference sequences was used to assign V, D and J gene segments. For a sequence to be retained, at least a six-nucleotide match to both a V gene segment and a J gene segment was required. A rearrangement counted as productive if the CDR3 had no stop codons and remained in frame with V and J, and every other rearrangement counted as non-productive. CDR3 was defined by IMGT convention, running from the second conserved V-encoded cysteine to the conserved J-encoded phenylalanine. In an earlier analysis of roughly 610 of the donors, sequences lacking an unambiguous match to a single V gene segment were excluded. An earlier analysis of several hundred of the donors called V segments functional above 56.7% productive rearrangements and segregating when the between-donor standard deviation exceeded 5%. To diagnose cytomegalovirus status from the catalog of TCR beta chain sequences, a statistical classification framework was built. A later analysis assigned V and J genes by comparing TCR nucleotide sequences with IMGT/GENE-DB human TR gene sequences. Using the TCRdist pipeline, a later analysis assigned CDR3 sequences along with most-parsimonious VDJ recombination scenarios. In a later analysis, each TCR beta chain was defined by its CDR3 amino acid sequence together with its V-gene family, and reads lacking a unique V-gene family were excluded. To address suspected cross-contamination and a sequencing artifact, a later analysis removed 450 to 700 highly shared, low-generation-probability nucleotide sequences. For each public chain, a later analysis derived a clonal expansion index from normalized ranks of inferred template counts within each repertoire. In a later analysis, generation probabilities were computed using a VDJ recombination model fitted to out-of-frame rearrangements, and the results were checked against IGoR. In a later analysis, hypergeometric tests were used to score TCR-TCR, TCR-HLA and TCR-CMV co-occurrence, with a repertoire-size bias correction applied to TCR pairs. In a later analysis, false discovery rates were estimated by permuting HLA or CMV assignments 20 times. In a later analysis, co-occurring TCRs were grouped using DBSCAN, with TCRdist sequence similarity added in when clustering inside HLA-allele-positive subsets. Co-occurrence clustering excluded repertoires with fewer than 30,000 or more than 120,000 public chains, plus five with anomalous nucleotide sharing. What TCRdb holds here is the immuneACCESS table cut down to in-frame rearrangements. Part of the clones is not present; checked against another copy, under half of the missing clones reflect an unresolved V gene, and the others are unexplained. V and J calls plus clone size are reproduced from that table; the DNA served to infer D and trimming. This sample comprises about 150,000 clones, over 60% of them detected only once. The ten largest clones represent 2% to 2.5% of the sample.

General study outcomes and caveats: The classifier was reported to diagnose cytomegalovirus status with high specificity and sensitivity in both the original cohort and the validation cohort. The authors suggested that the approach could potentially be extended to other disease states and immunological phenotypes. In a later genetic analysis, a missense DCLRE1C variant was associated with V-gene and J-gene trimming of TCR beta chains, and the association was replicated in an independent cohort. According to a later analysis, parvovirus B19, influenza, CMV and Epstein-Barr virus appeared linked to several top co-occurrence clusters. In a later genetic analysis, fewer N-insertions in productive TCRs were reported among donors in an Asian-associated ancestry cluster than the approximately 630-donor mean. In an earlier analysis of more than 450 of the donors, most TCR beta V segments were observed in productive rearrangements about 87% or about 30% of the time, broadly matching IMGT annotations. Only TCR beta chains were sequenced in this cohort, and the absence of alpha or paired-chain data limited detectable features. A total of about 180 TCR beta chains were listed by the study as associated with cytomegalovirus. While some public TCRs were present in many individuals, most TCR sequences turned up only very rarely across donors. A later analysis found that TCR association rates varied across HLA loci, with DRB1 alleles showing the most associated TCRs and HLA-C alleles the fewest. Because some donors lacked HLA typing at each locus, the association tests relied only on the typed subset. Because counts were too low, about 18 rarely observed V segments, including chromosome 9 orphons, were excluded from the earlier analysis of some 590 of the donors. A later analysis found that most CMV-associated TCR beta chains appeared HLA-restricted, with HLA associations seemingly driven largely by CMV exposure. A further reported finding was that TCR beta sequences accurately predicted the HLA-A and HLA-B alleles for most subjects in the first cohort. Because the 87-base-pair reads could not distinguish some IMGT-functional V segments, including TRBV6-2 and TRBV6-3, those segments were excluded. Presence/absence analyses assumed roughly uniform sequencing depth across donors, an assumption that may not hold. For the cohort, immune exposure information was limited to CMV serostatus. A cluster of highly shared sequence variants was judged likely to represent a technical artifact of the sequencing pipeline. Compared with equally common non-associated chains, HLA-associated TCR beta chains in a later analysis were more clonally expanded and had lower generation probabilities. In a later analysis, about 17,000 TCR beta sequences were associated with specific HLA alleles at a false discovery rate of 0.05. In vitro tests confirmed that three of the cytomegalovirus-associated TCR beta chains recognize cytomegalovirus antigens. Strong co-occurrence of HLA alleles, especially DR and DQ, made assigning TCR associations to individual alleles difficult. Linkage disequilibrium might explain the correlated functional status among segregating V segments, but an unknown experimental factor could not be excluded.

This clonotype originated in a man in his forties or fifties in good health and CMV-seronegative. Sequencing was carried out using PBMCs. The V and J segments used are TRBV12-2 and TRBJ2-7; the table calls TRBD2, which could not be checked here. TRBV12-2 is described as a pseudogene. This receptor has the CDR3 CASRHHGGIRSYEQYF. In nucleotide form, the sequence is TGTGCAAGTCGCCATCATGGAGGGATCCGCTCCTACGAGCAGTACTTC.